These 24 T cell receptor beta chains originate from one sample sequenced in a study of identical twins. TCRdb independently ran MiXCR on the 5' RACE reads; one entry per CDR3 protein. The sample has about 500,000 distinct CDR3 sequences; 13% to 15% are singletons. A further study also used this sample, focusing on yellow fever vaccine responses in identical twins.

The sample consisted of CD4+ T cells sorted from blood. These receptors originate from a woman aged 18-29 years in good health.

This clonotype showed up many times. The chain recombines TRBV21-1 with TRBJ1-5. TRBV21-1 is noted as a pseudogene. This CDR3 is built from 16 residues. CDR3: CASSKVGSGGNQPQHF. The CDR3 DNA reads as TGTGCCAGCAGCAAAGTAGGCAGCGGGGGCAATCAGCCCCAGCATTTT.

The genes are TRBV27 and TRBJ2-3; D may match TRBD1 or TRBD2 (6 bases each). From germline, CDR1 is MNHEY and CDR2 SMNVEV (reference sequence). The CDR3 extends over 14 amino acids. Trimming pared 5 bases from V and 2 bases from J, leaving 11 bases between. CDR3 bases: TGTGCCAGCAGTGGGGGGCGAGACACAGATACGCAGTATTTT. Its translation is CASSGGRDTDTQYF.

The table lists this clonotype with a few counts. The rearrangement uses TRBV6-1 and TRBJ2-5; tentatively, D is TRBD2 (5 bases). The CDR3 spans 12 residues. Trimming pared 8 bases from V and 10 bases from J, leaving 17 bases between. The germline gives CDR1 MNHNS, CDR2 SASEGT. The CDR3 region is CASSASSGSQYF. In DNA form, the CDR3 reads TGTGCCAGCTCGGCCTCCTCGGGGAGCCAGTACTTC.

This clonotype was recorded a few times. The chain combines TRBV6-6 with TRBJ2-2; possibly TRBD1 for D (5 bases). Per germline, CDR1 MNHNY and CDR2 SVGAGI (reference sequence). This CDR3 spans 14 amino acids. The V end lost 6 bases, the J end lost 4 bases, and 12 bases lay between the germline ends. The CDR3 here is CASRQSGATGELFF. The CDR3 DNA reads TGTGCCAGCAGGCAGAGTGGGGCCACCGGGGAGCTGTTTTTT.

This clonotype has just a few counts. The chain links TRBV25-1 to TRBJ2-2, with D perhaps matching TRBD1 (5 bases). The germline V gene encodes CDR1 MGHDK and CDR2 SYGVNS. The length of the CDR3 is 17 residues. V was cut by 5 bases and J by 3 bases, with 19 bases left in between. For the CDR3, the DNA is TGTGCCAGCAGTCCAAAACCCCCAGCAGGGCACACCGGGGAGCTGTTTTTT. It yields the protein CASSPKPPAGHTGELFF.

This clonotype was detected only a few times. The V gene is TRBV7-9, the J gene TRBJ2-3; D possibly matches TRBD1 or TRBD2 (5 bases each). Trimming removed 6 bases at V and 6 bases at J, with 19 bases between. CDR1 is SEHNR and CDR2 is FQNEAQ in the germline V gene (reference sequence). The CDR3 length is 15 residues. Written as DNA, the CDR3 is TGTGCCAGCAGGTTCGGGACCGCGCTTATGGATACGCAGTATTTT. This encodes CASRFGTALMDTQYF.

The V and J genes are TRBV20-1 and TRBJ2-2; a weak D match, TRBD2 (5 bases). V lost 0 bases, J lost 1 base, and 9 bases lay in between. This CDR3 contains 15 residues. The germline gives CDR1 DFQATT, CDR2 SNEGSKA (reference sequence). The CDR3 nucleotides are TGCAGTGCTAGAGAAATAGGACTGAACACCGGGGAGCTGTTTTTT. Amino acid sequence: CSAREIGLNTGELFF.

The chain links TRBV7-9 to TRBJ2-1; no reliable D call. From germline, CDR1 is SEHNR and CDR2 FQNEAQ (reference sequence). This CDR3 has 12 amino acids. V was pared by 5 bases and J by 5 bases, with 7 bases between. The CDR3 coding sequence is TGTGCCAGCAGCAGCGCAGACAATGAGCAGTTCTTC. Encoded protein: CASSSADNEQFF.

This clonotype was detected only a few times. V and J are TRBV2 and TRBJ2-7, with 7 nucleotides matching TRBD1. CDR1 and CDR2 from the germline V gene are SNHLY and FYNNEI. Trimming at V came to 6 bases and at J to 6 bases, leaving 2 bases not matched to a gene. This CDR3 comprises 11 residues. CDR3 nucleotides: TGTGCCAGCAGGGCAGGGGGCGAGCAGTACTTC. As protein: CASRAGGEQYF. The whole variable domain, remainder taken from reference TRBV2 and TRBJ2-7, is EPEVTQTPSHQVTQMGQEVILRCVPISNHLYFYWYRQILGQKVEFLVSFYNNEISEKSEIFDDQFSVERPDGSNFTLKIRSTKLEDSAMYFCASRAGGEQYFGPGTRLTVT.

This clonotype has at least ten counts. The chain links TRBV3-1 to TRBJ2-4, with D possibly being TRBD2 (6 bases). Germline V gene sequence: CDR1 LGHDT, CDR2 YNNKEL (reference sequence). V was pared by 2 bases and J by 2 bases, with 13 bases between. The CDR3 is made up of 16 amino acids. CDR3 region: CASSQRRLVSKNIQYF. The CDR3 DNA follows: TGTGCCAGCAGCCAACGGCGACTAGTTTCCAAAAACATTCAGTACTTC.

This clonotype was observed a handful of times. The chain employs TRBV12-1 and TRBJ1-2; TRBD1, as called in the table, went unchecked against the DNA. TRBV12-1 is a documented pseudogene. The CDR3 is 14 residues long. Here the CDR3 reads CASSPCTGGYGYTF. CDR3 DNA: TGTGCCAGCAGCCCTTGCACAGGGGGCTATGGCTACACCTTC.

The chain is built from TRBV12-3 or TRBV12-4 and TRBJ2-1; TRBD2 agrees at 7 bases. The CDR3 is 15 residues long. J was trimmed by 6 bases and V by 1 base; bases with no gene match: 6. For the CDR3, the DNA is TGTGCCAGCAGTTTAGGGGGAGCGGGACCCAATGAGCAGTTCTTC. This translates into CASSLGGAGPNEQFF.

This clonotype was observed many times. This chain joins TRBV6-1 and TRBJ2-1; D may be TRBD2 (7 bases). Looked up from germline, CDR1 is MNHNS and CDR2 is SASEGT. Trimming removed 4 bases from V and 2 bases from J, with 12 bases in between. The CDR3 covers 15 residues. The CDR3 loop is CASSAGGPPYNEQFF. DNA for the CDR3: TGTGCCAGCAGTGCGGGGGGCCCCCCCTACAATGAGCAGTTCTTC.

V gene TRBV12-3 or TRBV12-4 combines with J gene TRBJ2-7; TRBD1 might be the D (6 bases). The CDR3 runs 15 residues. V was shortened by 3 bases and J by 3 bases, with 15 bases between the two germline ends. CDR3 DNA sequence: TGTGCCAGCAGTTTTCAGGGGTCCCTCAACTACGAGCAGTACTTC. Translating gives CASSFQGSLNYEQYF.

This clonotype appeared a single time. V and J are TRBV20-1 and TRBJ2-5; 8 bases agree with TRBD1. Germline CDR1 reads DFQATT; CDR2 reads SNEGSKA (reference sequence). CDR3 size: 15 residues. The V and J ends lost 0 bases and 4 bases, in that order; junction bases with no gene match: 7. CDR3 sequence: CSARDPGQVSETQYF. The DNA for the CDR3 is TGCAGTGCTAGAGATCCGGGACAGGTTTCAGAGACCCAGTACTTC.

The V call is TRBV7-3, the J call TRBJ2-1, with D possibly being TRBD2 (7 bases). The CDR3 runs to 15 residues. Germline CDR1 is SGHTA and CDR2 is FQGTGA. Between the trimmed V and J ends, which lost 5 bases and 7 bases, there was a span of 18 bases. The CDR3 spells CASSPPGGLGNEQFF. DNA for the CDR3: TGTGCCAGCAGCCCTCCCGGGGGGCTGGGGAATGAGCAGTTCTTC.

This clonotype was seen a single time. The chain recombines TRBV7-2 with TRBJ2-7; TRBD1 agrees at 9 bases. The CDR3 is made up of 16 amino acids. V shed 1 base, J shed 2 bases, and the junction held 6 bases outside the gene matches. Per the germline V gene, CDR1 is SGHTA and CDR2 is FQGNSA. The CDR3 spells CASSLVNRGLAYEQYF. In DNA, the CDR3 is TGTGCCAGCAGCTTAGTAAACAGGGGGCTGGCCTACGAGCAGTACTTC.

This clonotype was seen only a few times. The chain uses TRBV20-1 and TRBJ2-1; D might be TRBD2 (6 bases). V was cut by 6 bases and J by 2 bases, with 11 bases left in between. This CDR3 contains 13 residues. The germline gives CDR1 DFQATT, CDR2 SNEGSKA (reference sequence). The CDR3 DNA follows: TGCAGTGCCCTAGCGCGAACCTACAATGAGCAGTTCTTC. Encoded protein: CSALARTYNEQFF.

The genes are TRBV28 and TRBJ1-1, with D perhaps matching TRBD1 (5 bases). Germline V gives CDR1 MDHEN, CDR2 SYDVKM. V was trimmed by 6 bases and J by 0 bases, leaving 23 bases between them. The CDR3 runs to 18 residues. CDR3 DNA sequence: TGTGCCAGCAGACCGGTGCCCGGGACCGAAGACCTGAACACTGAAGCTTTCTTT. This gives the protein CASRPVPGTEDLNTEAFF. Together with reference TRBV28 and TRBJ1-1, the CDR3 gives the full variable domain: DVKVTQSSRYLVKRTGEKVFLECVQDMDHENMFWYRQDPGLGLRLIYFSYDVKMKEKGDIPEGYSVSREKKERFSLILESASTNQTSMYLCASRPVPGTEDLNTEAFFGQGTRLTVV.

This clonotype was seen at least ten times. The chain is built from TRBV12-3 or TRBV12-4 and TRBJ2-1, with D maybe TRBD1 (5 bases). The V and J ends lost 6 bases and 4 bases respectively, with 13 bases between them. The CDR3 spans 14 residues. The CDR3 loop reads CASSLSTVYNEQFF. The CDR3 DNA reads TGTGCCAGCAGCCTATCGACAGTTTACAATGAGCAGTTCTTC.

This clonotype was found many times. V gene TRBV4-1 combines with J gene TRBJ2-2; D is undetermined. Germline V gene sequence: CDR1 MGHRA, CDR2 YSYEKL. This CDR3 contains 17 residues. V was shortened by 3 bases and J by 0 bases, with 14 bases between the two germline ends. The CDR3 bases are TGCGCCAGCAGCCAGTCGGACGACCGCGCGAACACCGGGGAGCTGTTTTTT. Translated: CASSQSDDRANTGELFF.

This clonotype has more than one count but fewer than ten. CDR3 bases: TGTGCCAGCAGCTCCGACAGGGGGATGGGCGGCTACACCTTC. Its protein is CASSSDRGMGGYTF. The chain has TRBV12-3 or TRBV12-4 and TRBJ1-2, with 9 bases identical to TRBD1. The CDR3 sequence is 14 residues long. J was trimmed by 8 bases and V by 6 bases; bases with no gene match: 10.

This clonotype was picked up a small number of times. V usage is TRBV9 and J usage is TRBJ1-3; 7 bases fit TRBD1. The germline gives CDR1 SGDLS, CDR2 YYNGEE. The length of the CDR3 is 17 residues. J gave up 4 bases and V 3 bases, and 13 bases lay outside the gene matches. The CDR3 DNA is TGTGCCAGCAGCGCACCGACAGGGAAGACCTCCGGAAACACCATATATTTT. It encodes CASSAPTGKTSGNTIYF.

This rearrangement joins TRBV12-3 or TRBV12-4 to TRBJ1-5, with D hard to call. V lost 7 bases and J 4 bases, leaving 11 bases between the germline ends. The CDR3 has 13 residues. This chain's CDR3 is CASTGDGNQPQHF. DNA of the CDR3: TGTGCCAGCACGGGAGATGGAAATCAGCCCCAGCATTTT.